This TCR beta chain was identified in a study of T cell responses to AZD1222 COVID-19 vaccine. Study observations and caveats: Just 6 or 7 AZD1222 recipients were seropositive at baseline. Clonal diversity was possibly underestimated; the donors were predominantly white British and more often female. Elevations in Spike-specific TCR breadth and depth followed administration of two AZD1222 doses.

Germline assignment: CDR1 LGHNA and CDR2 YSLEER. Unmatched junction bases numbered 8, after V lost 1 base and J lost 8 bases. This CDR3 contains 16 residues. Only in-frame clones appear in the TCRdb table, and some are missing; sequencing was by immunoSEQ multiplex PCR. Of roughly 160,000 clones detected, about 90% appear once; the ten largest clones hold approximately 1.9%. Comment on this clone: Its antigen is not known.

The rearrangement uses TRBV4-3 and TRBJ1-3; 10 bases are a match to TRBD1. Specimen: peripheral blood, collected on day 0 of AZD1222 vaccination. The sequence was collected from an adult in good health. The chain's CDR3 is CASSQVKDRGGDTIYF. CDR3 in DNA: TGCGCCAGCAGCCAAGTCAAGGACAGGGGGGGAGACACCATATATTTT.